The next 5 T cell receptor beta chains were all read from a single sample in a study of blood T cell repertoires in COVID-19. This table comes from immunoSEQ multiplex PCR, and its TCRdb copy is limited to in-frame clones, with some not included. The profile shows around 470,000 clones, 80% to 95% of them singletons. Input material: PBMCs or T cells enriched from blood (not recorded which). Receptors were obtained from a man younger than 35 who had recovered from COVID-19.

The chain uses TRBV4-2 and TRBJ1-1, with D unresolved. Trimming removed 0 bases at V and 0 bases at J, with 8 bases between. CDR1 and CDR2 from the germline V gene are LGHNA and YNFKEQ. The CDR3 has 15 residues. CDR3 loop: CASSQEGNLNTEAFF. DNA for the CDR3: TGTGCCAGCAGCCAAGAGGGCAATTTGAACACTGAAGCTTTCTTT.

This chain links TRBV2 with TRBJ2-3; TRBD2 might be the D (6 bases). Between the trimmed V and J ends, which lost 6 bases and 2 bases, there was a span of 15 bases. Germline V gives CDR1 SNHLY, CDR2 FYNNEI. The CDR3 is 15 residues long. CDR3 sequence: CASSLGGSNTDTQYF. For the CDR3, the DNA is TGTGCCAGCAGCCTCGGGGGAAGTAACACAGATACGCAGTATTTT.

This clone was seen a few times. This chain joins TRBV5-4 and TRBJ2-7; 7 bases are a match to TRBD1. The trim removed 4 bases at V and 1 base at J, leaving 8 bases unmatched. This CDR3 has 15 amino acids. Germline CDR1 and CDR2: SGHNT and YYREEE (reference sequence). The CDR3 region is CASSDGTAISYEQYF. The CDR3 nucleotides read TGTGCCAGCAGCGACGGGACAGCAATTTCCTACGAGCAGTACTTC.

The chain joins TRBV2 to TRBJ1-2; 7 bases match TRBD1. J was trimmed by 4 bases and V by 6 bases; bases with no gene match: 8. The CDR3 spans 14 residues. Germline loops: CDR1 SNHLY, CDR2 FYNNEI. CDR3 loop: CASSGDSSTYGYTF. CDR3 DNA: TGTGCCAGCAGCGGGGACAGTAGTACCTATGGCTACACCTTC.

This clone has a single count. This chain joins TRBV10-2 and TRBJ1-5; D might be TRBD1 (6 bases). V dropped 6 bases and J dropped 6 bases, with 15 bases sitting between them. Per germline, CDR1 WSHSY and CDR2 SAAADI. The CDR3 totals 14 residues. This CDR3 is CASSYERGIQPQHF. CDR3 sequence (DNA): TGCGCCAGCAGCTACGAGAGGGGGATTCAGCCCCAGCATTTT.